What follows is one TCR beta chain and its context. As yet, its antigen is unknown. This sample was taken from a study of blood T cells in healthy people across ages. V lost 5 bases and J lost 6, with 11 bases in between. CDR1 is SGHTA, CDR2 FQGNSA, per germline. The CDR3 is made up of 12 amino acids. Then a second PCR, running about 6 to 11 cycles, was carried out with a sample-barcoded 5' primer and a J-beta primer mix. Each cDNA molecule was tagged by a template-switch adaptor that had 12 random nucleotides. From the 5' RACE reads, TCRdb called clonotypes with MiXCR, one entry per CDR3 protein. The table includes almost 550,000 distinct CDR3 sequences, under 30% detected once. Study-level points and caveats: Long-lived donors had more naive CD4+ cells and higher diversity than aged donors. Roughly linear age-related decline in beta diversity appeared, significant by age 40.

These same data were also listed under a study on T cells of mothers and their children. This second study says: Reads obtained per mother exceeded 9.5 million TCR beta CDR3 reads, with about 3 million obtained per child.

The sequence was collected from a boy between 10 and 17 years old in good health. The sequenced material came from blood. The chain carries TRBV7-2 and TRBJ2-7; D gene unclear. CDR3 in DNA: TGTGCCAGCAGCCTTAAGAGTGGCGAGCAGTACTTC. Amino acid sequence: CASSLKSGEQYF.